The source of this T cell receptor beta chain is a study of blood T cell repertoires in COVID-19. Study context: Acute and convalescent COVID-19 samples came from the United States, Italy and Spain.

Repertoires were generated with immunoSEQ multiplex PCR, while TCRdb's copy carries only in-frame clones and drops some. The table has just over 650,000 clones, 90% seen once; the top ten hold 0.2% to 0.3%. CDR1 is SEHNR and CDR2 is FQNEAQ in the germline V gene (reference sequence). This CDR3 comprises 19 residues. With 7 bases clipped from V and 4 bases from J, the junction kept 22 bases outside the gene matches. This sequence originates from a woman younger than 35 with acute or convalescent COVID-19. Specimen: peripheral blood. The chain has TRBV7-9 and TRBJ2-1; 7 bases match TRBD2. CDR3 nucleotide sequence: TGTGCCAGCAACCTTAATAGGAATCCAGCGGGGCCCCCATACAATGAGCAGTTCTTC. It specifies CASNLNRNPAGPPYNEQFF.